Listed here are 18 T cell receptor beta chains from one sample, sequenced in a study of metastatic and nonmetastatic thyroid tumors. All patients were treatment-naive before thyroid surgery. TCRdb used MiXCR to call clones anew from the PCR reads. The table records more than 90,000 clones, about an eighth of them present only once. Sequenced sample: blood. Every receptor here comes from a female donor with papillary thyroid cancer or a benign thyroid nodule (not recorded which). Some clones in this sample may be carry-over from other donors' samples.

This clone was picked up many times. V is TRBV19 and J is TRBJ1-1; TRBD1 matches at 11 bases. The germline V gene has CDR1 LNHDA and CDR2 SQIVND (reference sequence). The CDR3 loop spans 14 amino acids. Trimming removed 6 bases from V and 6 bases from J; junction bases left unmatched: 6. The CDR3 is CASREQGQGAEAFF. Written as DNA, the CDR3 is TGTGCCAGTAGAGAGCAGGGACAGGGGGCTGAAGCTTTCTTT.

There are many counts of this clone. The same CDR3 is also encoded by other DNA sequences in this sample. The rearrangement joins TRBV29-1 to TRBJ2-7; 8 bases line up with TRBD1. Germline values: CDR1 SQVTM, CDR2 ANQGSEA. The CDR3 contains 12 residues. J lost 7 bases, V lost 4 bases, and 6 bases had no gene match. The CDR3 loop reads CSVARTGKEQYF. In DNA form, the CDR3 reads TGCAGCGTTGCCCGGACAGGGAAGGAGCAGTACTTC.

The chain employs TRBV30 and TRBJ2-7; weak D call: TRBD1 (5 bases). This CDR3 is 13 amino acids long. V lost 5 bases and J lost 6, with 17 bases in between. Germline loops: CDR1 GTSNPN, CDR2 SVGIG (reference sequence). The CDR3, as DNA: TGTGCCTGGGCCGTCCAGGGAATGGGCGAGCAGTACTTC. This sequence encodes CAWAVQGMGEQYF.

This clone was picked up many times. The CDR3 sequence: CASSDSGTSAYNEQFF. CDR3 in DNA: TGTGCCAGCAGCGATTCCGGAACTAGCGCCTACAATGAGCAGTTCTTC. J is TRBJ2-1 and V is TRBV9, with TRBD2 identical over 7 bases. Germline-derived CDR1 and CDR2 are SGDLS and YYNGEE. With 3 bases clipped from V and 2 bases from J, the junction kept 8 bases outside the gene matches. This CDR3 region has 16 residues.

This clone has ten or more counts. This chain joins TRBV12-3 or TRBV12-4 and TRBJ2-3, with D perhaps TRBD2 (5 bases). The CDR3 extends over 15 amino acids. V was pared by 4 bases and J by 2 bases, with 13 bases between. The CDR3 is CASSWVGVITDTQYF. CDR3 DNA: TGTGCCAGCAGTTGGGTGGGAGTTATCACAGATACGCAGTATTTT.

This clone was picked up many times. The V and J genes are TRBV11-2 and TRBJ2-3; 7 bases map to TRBD2. The ends lost 5 bases at V and 0 bases at J; junction bases unmatched: 8. CDR3 size: 16 residues. CDR1 and CDR2 (germline): SGHAT, FQNNGV. The CDR3: CASSAVGGGSTDTQYF. The DNA of the CDR3 is TGTGCCAGCAGCGCCGTGGGCGGGGGTAGCACAGATACGCAGTATTTT.

This clone has a count of ten or more. The identical CDR3 is also encoded by other nucleotide sequences in the sample. The chain joins TRBV7-9 to TRBJ2-7, with 8 bases matching TRBD1. With 4 bases clipped from V and 5 bases from J, the junction kept 10 bases outside the gene matches. Germline CDR1 SEHNR, CDR2 FQNEAQ (reference sequence). The CDR3 length is 15 residues. CDR3 sequence reads: CASSSQGPGGDEQYF. In nucleotides, the CDR3 is TGTGCCAGCAGCTCCCAAGGGCCAGGGGGCGACGAGCAGTACTTC.

This clone appeared many times. The V call is TRBV2, the J call TRBJ2-3; the D call may be TRBD1 or TRBD2 (5 bases each). The length of the CDR3 is 15 residues. In germline, CDR1 is SNHLY, CDR2 FYNNEI. Trimming cost V 8 bases and J 0 bases, with 15 bases left between them. The CDR3 spells CASGPGTASTDTQYF. DNA for the CDR3: TGTGCCAGCGGCCCCGGGACGGCAAGCACAGATACGCAGTATTTT.

This clone was seen repeatedly, ten times or more. CDR3 DNA: TGTGCCAGCAGTGAGGTGTTCCTAGGCACAGATACGCAGTATTTT. Translated, it gives CASSEVFLGTDTQYF. J is TRBJ2-3 and V is TRBV25-1; the D is unclear. The CDR3 is made up of 15 amino acids. Germline V gives CDR1 MGHDK, CDR2 SYGVNS. Trimming removed 3 bases at V and 1 base at J, with 11 bases between.

This clone was detected a few times. A read error may be the cause here, since a much bigger clone is one base away. The sample has other DNA sequences that encode this CDR3 too. The chain uses TRBV12-3 or TRBV12-4 and TRBJ2-5; TRBD1 aligns across 7 bases. This CDR3 contains 14 residues. J lost 11 bases, V lost 10 bases, and 19 bases had no gene match. The CDR3 DNA sequence: TGTGCCACCACCAAGGGACAGCCAAGAGAGGGACAGTACTTC. It specifies CATTKGQPREGQYF.

This clone was detected ten times or more. The V and J genes are TRBV28 and TRBJ2-2, with D uncertain. The ends were cut back, 5 bases at V and 7 bases at J, with 8 bases in the middle. CDR3 length: 12 amino acids. Germline V lookup: CDR1 MDHEN, CDR2 SYDVKM. The chain's CDR3 is CASSVYGGELFF. The CDR3, as DNA: TGTGCCAGCAGTGTTTACGGCGGGGAGCTGTTTTTT.

This clone was seen more than once but under ten times. This sequence may be a read error, since a much larger clone differs from it by one base. Other nucleotide sequences in the sample specify the same CDR3. The rearrangement uses TRBV27 and TRBJ1-4; TRBD1 might be the D (6 bases). Trimming shortened V by 5 bases and J by 8 bases, and 18 bases separated the two germline ends. The CDR3 totals 15 residues. CDR1 MNHEY and CDR2 SMNVEV come from the germline V gene (reference sequence). CDR3 nucleotides: TGTGCCAGCAGTCGGGTGACAGGAAGGACCGAAAAACTGTTTTTT. It encodes CASSRVTGRTEKLFF.

This clone was detected ten times or more. The rearrangement joins TRBV18 to TRBJ1-2; 7 nucleotides line up with TRBD1. Germline CDR1 and CDR2: KGHSH and LQKENI. With 3 bases clipped from V and 4 bases from J, the junction kept 11 bases outside the gene matches. The CDR3 sequence is 16 residues long. The CDR3 DNA reads TGTGCCAGCTCACCCACTCCCGGACAGGCCGTCTATGGCTACACCTTC. Encoded protein: CASSPTPGQAVYGYTF.

With respect to this clone: This may be a read error, as it is one base from a much larger clone. This chain connects TRBV28 to TRBJ1-1; D remains unclear. CDR3 size: 11 residues. The germline CDR1 and CDR2 sequences are MDHEN and SYDVKM. CDR3 DNA: TGTGTCAGCAGGAGTAACACTGAAGCTTTCTTT. Its protein is CVSRSNTEAFF.

This clone was seen repeatedly, ten times or more. CDR3 protein: CSARAPGGGPGTGELFF. CDR3 sequence (DNA): TGCAGTGCTAGAGCCCCTGGGGGGGGGCCCGGCACCGGGGAGCTGTTTTTT. This sequence joins TRBV20-1 and TRBJ2-2; tentative D call: TRBD2 (7 bases). The V gene lost 1 base and the J gene lost 4 bases, with 19 bases spanning the gap. Germline V CDR1 and CDR2: DFQATT, SNEGSKA (reference sequence). The CDR3 length is 17 residues.

This clone was seen a handful of times. This rearrangement joins TRBV11-3 to TRBJ2-7, with D perhaps given as TRBD1 or TRBD2 (5 bases each). The CDR3 loop spans 16 amino acids. V was shortened by 3 bases and J by 0 bases, with 15 bases between the two germline ends. Germline CDR1 is SGHNT and CDR2 is YENEEA. Here the CDR3 DNA reads TGTGCCAGCAGCTTGACAGACTACTACAGCTCCTACGAGCAGTACTTC. Encoded protein: CASSLTDYYSSYEQYF.

In its sample, this clone was seen a few times. A junction end diverges from the germline sequence, so it may reflect a read error. The chain is built from TRBV6-1 and TRBJ1-5; no reliable D call. CDR1 is MNHNS and CDR2 is SASEGT in the germline V gene. The CDR3 length is 16 residues. The CDR3 spells CASRSHQWFDNHPHHF. CDR3 nucleotides: TGTGCCAGCAGATCGCATCAGTGGTTCGACAATCATCCCCATCATTTT.

This clone was seen many times. The chain recombines TRBV6-2 or TRBV6-3 with TRBJ2-3; 9 positions agree with TRBD2. CDR1 and CDR2 (germline): MNHEY, SVGEGT. The CDR3 is 19 amino acids. V shed 2 bases and J 7 bases; nucleotides not matched to a gene: 19. In DNA form, the CDR3 reads TGTGCCAGCAGTTACCTCGGAACCCTTAGTCTAGCGGGACGGAATACGCAGTATTTT. Translation gives CASSYLGTLSLAGRNTQYF.